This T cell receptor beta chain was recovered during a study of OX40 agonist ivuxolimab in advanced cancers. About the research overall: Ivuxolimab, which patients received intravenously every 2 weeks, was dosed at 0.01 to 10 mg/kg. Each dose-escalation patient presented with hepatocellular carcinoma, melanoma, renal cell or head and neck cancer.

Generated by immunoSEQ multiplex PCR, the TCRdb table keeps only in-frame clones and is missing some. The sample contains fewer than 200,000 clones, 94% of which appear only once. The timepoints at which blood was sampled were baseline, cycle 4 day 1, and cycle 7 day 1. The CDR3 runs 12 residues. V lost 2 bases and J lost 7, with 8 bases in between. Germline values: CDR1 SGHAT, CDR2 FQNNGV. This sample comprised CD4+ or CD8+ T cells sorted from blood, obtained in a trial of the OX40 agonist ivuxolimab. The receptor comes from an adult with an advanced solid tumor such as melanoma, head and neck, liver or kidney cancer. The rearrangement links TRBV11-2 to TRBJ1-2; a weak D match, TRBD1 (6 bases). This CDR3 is CASSLQGSGYTF. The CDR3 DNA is TGTGCCAGCAGCTTACAGGGGTCTGGCTACACCTTC.